This T cell receptor beta chain appears in the sequencing data of a study of shared clonotypes between healthy human individuals. The sample holds one count of this clone. Its target is unknown. Study results and limitations: Naive subsets, compared against memory subsets, generally had larger estimated richness values. An anticipated effect of sequencing depth on clonotype sharing among donors was recognized.

Replicate sorted-subset PCRs were loaded with around 220 ng DNA, 30,000 to 35,000 T cell genomes. This table comes from immunoSEQ multiplex PCR, and its TCRdb copy is limited to in-frame clones, with some not included. The table has 2 million to 3 million clones, more than 85% seen once. Germline V gene lookup returns CDR1 MNHEY and CDR2 SMNVEV (reference sequence). The CDR3 has 14 residues. Trimming pared 6 bases from V and 2 bases from J, leaving 14 bases between. Sequenced: naive CD4+ T cells from PBMCs. Subset denoted: CD45RA+ positively selected. The receptor was isolated from a young man in good health. Some clones in this sample may be carry-over from other donors' samples. The chain has TRBV27 and TRBJ2-7; TRBD1 might be the D (6 bases). The CDR3 spells CASSRAGAPYEQYF. The CDR3 nucleotides are TGTGCCAGCAGCCGGGCAGGGGCGCCCTACGAGCAGTACTTC.